This T cell receptor beta chain appears in the sequencing data of a study of blood T cell repertoires in COVID-19. Cohort placement rested on clinical history that participants reported themselves. The assay was immunoSEQ multiplex PCR, and TCRdb's table has in-frame clones only and misses some. The table has roughly 400,000 clones, 80% to 90% seen once. The sequenced material came from PBMCs or T cells enriched from blood (not recorded which). This clonotype was sampled from a woman aged 45-65 years who had recovered from COVID-19.

The CDR3 is CASIPGQYRNWGYTF. Written as DNA, the CDR3 is TGTGCCAGCATCCCGGGACAATATCGTAATTGGGGCTACACCTTC. The gene calls are TRBV28 and TRBJ1-2, with D perhaps matching TRBD1 (6 bases). Germline CDR1 and CDR2: MDHEN and SYDVKM. Trimming left V 7 bases short and J 8 bases short, with 23 bases between. The CDR3 sequence is 15 residues long.